The text below deals with one TCR beta chain. These data belong to a study of T cell changes during pregnancy in multiple sclerosis. The CDR3 loop spans 15 amino acids. V was clipped by 6 bases and J by 3 bases, with 15 bases between them. Per the germline V gene, CDR1 is LNHDA and CDR2 is SQIVND (reference sequence). The method was immunoSEQ multiplex PCR; TCRdb's version includes in-frame clones alone and lacks a portion of them. The sample yields approximately 58,000 clones, roughly 90% seen once. This TCR was recovered from a female donor in good health, enrolled as a control in a pregnancy study. The rearrangement joins TRBV19 to TRBJ2-4; TRBD1 is a possible D gene (6 bases). The material sequenced was CD4+ T cells from peripheral blood mononuclear cells, taken after pregnancy. In DNA form, the CDR3 reads TGTGCCAGTAGCCCGAGAGGGGGAGTCAAAAACATTCAGTACTTC. Translating it yields CASSPRGGVKNIQYF.